The rows below give T cell receptor beta chains drawn from one sample of a study of vaccination and CD4 T cells after COVID-19. TCRdb itself ran the PCR reads through MiXCR, one entry per CDR3 protein. The repertoire holds about 24,000 distinct CDR3 sequences, with 50% to 70% as singletons. Antigen specificity for these receptors is unknown. This specimen consisted of CD4+ T cells from blood, cultured in vitro, obtained after SARS-CoV-2 vaccination. The origin of the receptors is a human donor who received a COVID-19 vaccine. CDR3s include the opening cysteine and the closing phenylalanine or tryptophan. A D gene is named only where the DNA matches it firmly. Clone size appears in some rows only: once, few, many, or a class for an expanded clone.

>NA|TRBV10-3|NA|TRBJ2-7
CAISEGRGYEQYF
TGTGCCATCAGTGAGGGCAGGGGCTACGAGCAGTACTTC
>few|TRBV6-1|NA|TRBJ1-5
CASTMSVRGQPQHF
TGTGCCAGCACCATGTCCGTACGAGGGCAGCCCCAGCATTTT
>NA|TRBV20-1|NA|TRBJ1-2
CSADQGRYTF
TGCAGTGCGGATCAGGGACGCTACACCTTC
>NA|TRBV2|TRBD2|TRBJ2-1
CASSDSEDTPTSVDRSSYNEQFF
TGTGCCAGCAGTGATAGTGAAGACACCCCAACTAGCGTGGATAGGAGCTCCTACAATGAGCAGTTCTTC
>NA|TRBV20-1|NA|TRBJ2-1
CSASLLGGYNEQFF
TGCAGTGCTAGCCTCCTCGGGGGATACAATGAGCAGTTCTTC
>few|TRBV3-1|TRBD2|TRBJ2-3
CASSHRASGVDTQYF
TGTGCCAGCAGCCATCGGGCTAGCGGGGTGGATACGCAGTATTTT
>NA|TRBV20-1|TRBD2|TRBJ2-1
CSVRPALLAGGLSSYNEQFF
TGCAGTGTTCGGCCGGCTCTTCTGGCGGGGGGGCTATCTTCCTACAATGAGCAGTTCTTC
>NA|TRBV18|NA|TRBJ1-3
CASSPQTEIHGNTIYF
TGTGCCAGCTCACCACAGACAGAAATCCATGGAAACACCATATATTTT
>NA|TRBV7-8|NA|TRBJ2-3
CASSVPGLGTDTQYF
TGTGCCAGCAGCGTACCGGGACTGGGCACAGATACGCAGTATTTT
>NA|TRBV20-1|NA|TRBJ1-6
CSAMAPGSNYNSPLHF
TGCAGTGCTATGGCCCCCGGCAGTAACTATAATTCACCCCTCCACTTT
>NA|TRBV12-3/TRBV12-4|NA|TRBJ2-7
CASSLTRGAREQYF
TGTGCCAGCAGTTTGACCCGGGGGGCGCGGGAGCAGTACTTC
>NA|TRBV19|NA|TRBJ1-6
CASSIMNSPLHF
TGTGCCAGTAGTATAATGAATTCACCCCTCCACTTT
>NA|TRBV19|NA|TRBJ1-1
CASSIVMGGLRMNTEAFF
TGTGCCAGTAGTATAGTCATGGGGGGCCTCCGCATGAACACTGAAGCTTTCTTT
>NA|TRBV28|NA|TRBJ1-2
CASTERGDPNYGYTF
TGTGCCAGCACCGAGCGGGGGGACCCGAACTATGGCTACACCTTC
>NA|TRBV20-1|NA|TRBJ2-3
CGGVEGTDTQYF
TGCGGCGGAGTTGAGGGAACAGATACGCAGTATTTT
>NA|TRBV5-4|TRBD1|TRBJ2-2
CASSGQGGDTGELFF
TGTGCCAGCAGCGGACAGGGTGGGGACACCGGGGAGCTGTTTTTT